Detailed here is one T cell receptor beta chain. Only in-frame clones appear in the TCRdb table, and some are missing; sequencing was by immunoSEQ multiplex PCR. The table shows 250,000 or so clones, with 85% to 95% occurring only once. The data belong to a study of blood T cell repertoires in COVID-19. Patients from Seattle were sampled longitudinally, starting during active infection. The CDR3 spans 15 residues. V was shortened by 0 bases and J by 5 bases, with 10 bases between the two germline ends. Germline-derived CDR1 and CDR2 are MNHNY and SVGAGI (reference sequence). The V gene is TRBV6-6, the J gene TRBJ1-4; D not certain. The receptor was derived from a man younger than 40 with COVID-19, enrolled during active disease. The sample taken for sequencing was peripheral blood. Here the CDR3 reads CASSYSNRENEKLFF. CDR3 coding DNA: TGTGCCAGCAGTTACTCGAACAGAGAAAATGAAAAACTGTTTTTT.